The 7 T cell receptor beta chains below come from one sample, sequenced in a study of T-cell reconstitution after alpha-beta-depleted transplantation in children. Using unique molecular identifiers, the investigators prepared the TCRbeta library. MiXCR, applied by TCRdb to the PCR reads, yields one record per CDR3 protein. The table records nearly 200,000 distinct CDR3 sequences, approximately 6.8% of them present only once. The material sequenced was PBMCs, taken before TCRalphabeta/CD19-depleted stem cell transplant. The source is a girl under two years old with combined immunodeficiency, due to receive a stem cell transplant.

This clonotype was observed at least ten times. This chain uses TRBV4-2 with TRBJ1-2, with D possibly being TRBD1 (6 bases). The CDR3 runs 17 residues. V lost 0 bases and J lost 0, with 14 bases in between. Germline V gene lookup returns CDR1 LGHNA and CDR2 YNFKEQ. CDR3 nucleotide sequence: TGTGCCAGCAGCCAAGAGACGGCAGGGGTTCCTAACTATGGCTACACCTTC. Amino acids: CASSQETAGVPNYGYTF.

In its sample, this clonotype was seen many times. The chain couples TRBV4-2 to TRBJ2-2, with D possibly being TRBD1 (5 bases). Trimming pared 0 bases from V and 2 bases from J, leaving 13 bases between. There are 17 residues in the CDR3. Germline CDR1 is LGHNA and CDR2 is YNFKEQ. CDR3 sequence: CASSQDHQGFNTGELFF. Here the CDR3 DNA reads TGTGCCAGCAGCCAAGATCACCAGGGTTTCAACACCGGGGAGCTGTTTTTT.

This clonotype was picked up many times. This chain joins TRBV7-2 and TRBJ2-5, with D unresolved. Trimming cost V 5 bases and J 2 bases, with 12 bases left between them. This CDR3 comprises 14 residues. The germline V gene has CDR1 SGHTA and CDR2 FQGNSA. The CDR3 nucleotides read TGTGCCAGCAGCCCCAGTGGCTGGCAAGAGACCCAGTACTTC. As protein: CASSPSGWQETQYF.

This clonotype was detected a few times. V gene TRBV20-1 combines with J gene TRBJ2-5, with D perhaps matching TRBD2 (5 bases). V lost 0 bases to trimming and J lost 0 bases, with 20 bases between them. Germline CDR1 reads DFQATT; CDR2 reads SNEGSKA (reference sequence). The CDR3 has 18 amino acids. This CDR3 is CSARDLKELGEYQETQYF. The CDR3 DNA reads TGCAGTGCTAGAGACCTAAAGGAGTTGGGAGAGTACCAAGAGACCCAGTACTTC.

The V call is TRBV7-2, the J call TRBJ2-3, with 12 bases lining up with TRBD2. Per germline, CDR1 SGHTA and CDR2 FQGNSA. V was clipped by 5 bases and J by 1 base; unmatched bases: 19. The CDR3 consists of 21 residues. CDR3 DNA: TGTGCCAGCAGCCCGGCCCTGGGACTAGCGGGTGACGCTTCGCGCACAGATACGCAGTATTTT. Translation: CASSPALGLAGDASRTDTQYF.

The chain recombines TRBV24-1 with TRBJ2-3; D is ambiguous. From germline, CDR1 is KGHDR and CDR2 SFDVKD. The CDR3 has 15 residues. The CDR3 sequence is CGASDSGQITDTQYF. The CDR3 coding sequence is TGTGGGGCCAGTGATTCCGGGCAGATCACAGATACGCAGTATTTT.

Ten or more counts support this clonotype. The chain has TRBV28 and TRBJ2-7, with TRBD1 identical over 9 bases. J was trimmed by 2 bases and V by 5 bases; bases with no gene match: 4. Germline V gene lookup returns CDR1 MDHEN and CDR2 SYDVKM. The CDR3 runs 14 residues. CDR3 protein: CASSRQGETYEQYF. The CDR3 region has the DNA TGTGCCAGCAGTCGACAGGGGGAGACCTACGAGCAGTACTTC.